The 18 T cell receptor beta chains below come from one sample, sequenced in a study of T-cell reconstitution after alpha-beta-depleted transplantation in children. TCRbeta library preparation incorporated unique molecular identifiers. TCRdb analysed the PCR reads with MiXCR anew, one entry per CDR3 protein. The sample consists of 120,000 or so distinct CDR3 sequences, 23% of them appearing once. Material: PBMCs, mostly from graft donor cells, obtained 180 days after TCRalphabeta/CD19-depleted stem cell transplant. These TCRs come from a male patient aged 2-10 years who had a stem cell transplant for chronic granulomatous disease, so the T cells may come from the graft donor.

On this clonotype itself: A junction boundary mismatches the germline segment, possibly from a read error. V gene TRBV20-1 combines with J gene TRBJ2-7, with a possible D match to TRBD1 (5 bases). Germline V gives CDR1 DFQATT, CDR2 SNEGSKA (reference sequence). The CDR3 sequence is 13 residues long. The CDR3 region is CSARQGTTYEQYF. The CDR3 DNA follows: TGCAGTGCTAGACAGGGCACCACCTACGAGCAGTACTTT.

The sample holds a few counts of this clonotype. The J gene is TRBJ2-5, the V gene TRBV12-3 or TRBV12-4; 9 nucleotides line up with TRBD1. The CDR3 contains 14 residues. J was trimmed by 5 bases and V by 6 bases; bases with no gene match: 7. The CDR3: CASSLTGGGETQYF. The CDR3 coding sequence is TGTGCCAGCAGCTTGACAGGGGGTGGGGAGACCCAGTACTTC.

The rearrangement joins TRBV11-2 to TRBJ1-5; 8 nucleotides match TRBD1. The germline CDR1 and CDR2 sequences are SGHAT and FQNNGV. V lost 4 bases, J lost 7 bases, and 9 bases stayed unmatched. There are 15 residues in the CDR3. The CDR3 coding sequence is TGTGCCAGCAGCTCGGGCCAGGGGGCTAAACAGCCCCAGCATTTT. Translated, it gives CASSSGQGAKQPQHF. The full variable domain, its missing parts supplied by reference TRBV11-2 and TRBJ1-5, is EAGVAQSPRYKIIEKRQSVAFWCNPISGHATLYWYQQILGQGPKLLIQFQNNGVVDDSQLPKDRFSAERLKGVDSTLKIQPAKLEDSAVYLCASSSGQGAKQPQHFGDGTRLSIL.

This clonotype was recorded many times. This rearrangement joins TRBV4-2 to TRBJ2-2; 8 positions agree with TRBD2. Per the germline V gene, CDR1 is LGHNA and CDR2 is YNFKEQ. The CDR3 has 18 amino acids. V was pared by 4 bases and J by 3 bases, with 13 bases of the junction left unmatched. The CDR3 nucleotides read TGTGCCAGCAGCCCCCTAGCGGGCCTATTCCTTTACACCGGGGAGCTGTTTTTT. This sequence encodes CASSPLAGLFLYTGELFF.

This clonotype was counted many times. The chain employs TRBV20-1 and TRBJ2-1, with D tentatively TRBD1 (5 bases). The germline V gene encodes CDR1 DFQATT and CDR2 SNEGSKA (reference sequence). The V end lost 3 bases, the J end lost 5 bases, and 14 bases lay between the germline ends. CDR3 length equals 14 residues. The CDR3 spells CSASGQGQHNEQFF. CDR3 nucleotides: TGCAGTGCTAGCGGCCAGGGCCAGCACAATGAGCAGTTCTTC.

The gene calls are TRBV2 and TRBJ2-6; perhaps TRBD2 as D (5 bases). The V and J ends lost 7 bases and 4 bases respectively, with 14 bases between them. The CDR3 has 15 residues. Germline CDR1 is SNHLY and CDR2 is FYNNEI. This CDR3 is CASNGRRAGANVLTF. The DNA for the CDR3 is TGTGCCAGCAACGGCCGGCGGGCAGGGGCCAACGTCCTGACTTTC.

This clonotype was counted many times. The chain links TRBV20-1 to TRBJ2-5; 12 bases line up with TRBD2. Germline V gene sequence: CDR1 DFQATT, CDR2 SNEGSKA (reference sequence). CDR3 length: 17 residues. The V gene end was trimmed by 3 bases and the J gene end by 0 bases; junction bases not matched to a gene: 8. CDR3 loop: CSASPLTSGRYQETQYF. DNA of the CDR3: TGCAGTGCTAGTCCCCTCACTAGCGGGAGGTACCAAGAGACCCAGTACTTC.

J is TRBJ1-2 and V is TRBV12-3 or TRBV12-4; 8 nucleotides line up with TRBD1. The CDR3 length is 14 residues. V shed 6 bases, J shed 8 bases, and the junction held 11 bases outside the gene matches. CDR3 DNA: TGTGCCAGCAGGAATGACGGACAGGGTGGCGGCTACACCTTC. This translates into CASRNDGQGGGYTF.

This clonotype turned up a few times. V usage is TRBV10-3 and J usage is TRBJ1-1, with D perhaps matching TRBD1 (5 bases). The V and J ends lost 2 bases and 6 bases respectively, with 13 bases between them. The CDR3 is 14 amino acids. Germline-derived CDR1 and CDR2 are ENHRY and SYGVKD. In DNA, the CDR3 is TGTGCCATCAGTGAGGACCGGTGGGGCGCTGAAGCTTTCTTT. Protein product: CAISEDRWGAEAFF.

This clonotype was recorded many times. The rearrangement links TRBV12-3 or TRBV12-4 to TRBJ1-6, with unresolved D. V was shortened by 3 bases and J by 10 bases, with 13 bases between the two germline ends. This CDR3 has 14 residues. DNA of the CDR3: TGTGCCAGCAGTTTTGGCCCCCCGGACTCACCCCTCCACTTT. The encoded protein is CASSFGPPDSPLHF.

This clonotype occurred many times. The rearrangement uses TRBV20-1 and TRBJ2-1, with a possible D match to TRBD2 (5 bases). Looked up from germline, CDR1 is DFQATT and CDR2 is SNEGSKA (reference sequence). This CDR3 region has 14 residues. Between the trimmed V and J ends, which lost 6 bases and 4 bases, there was a span of 16 bases. CDR3: CSADSHQDYNEQFF. The CDR3 nucleotides are TGCAGTGCGGACTCCCATCAGGATTACAATGAGCAGTTCTTC.

This clonotype was observed a handful of times. This sequence joins TRBV5-6 and TRBJ2-3, with D unresolved. With 4 bases removed from V and 5 bases from J, the gap between germline ends came to 11 bases. CDR3 length equals 13 residues. CDR1 is SGHDT, CDR2 YYEEEE, per germline. CDR3 residues: CASSNPPRDTQYF. The CDR3 nucleotides are TGTGCCAGCAGCAATCCGCCGCGAGATACGCAGTATTTT.

This clonotype has ten or more counts. The chain carries TRBV12-3 or TRBV12-4 and TRBJ1-6, with D perhaps TRBD1 (6 bases). There are 15 residues in the CDR3. V gave up 5 bases and J gave up 7 bases, with 15 bases separating them. The CDR3 sequence: CASSLTGKDNSPLHF. In DNA form, the CDR3 reads TGTGCCAGCAGTCTTACAGGGAAGGACAATTCACCCCTCCACTTT.

This clonotype has ten or more counts. The chain employs TRBV5-1 and TRBJ2-5; 8 bases are a match to TRBD1. V shed 2 bases and J 4 bases; nucleotides not matched to a gene: 7. Germline V lookup: CDR1 SGHRS, CDR2 YFSETQ. This CDR3 comprises 15 residues. CDR3 amino acids: CASSFRTGWRETQYF. The CDR3 region has the DNA TGCGCCAGCAGCTTCCGGACAGGGTGGAGAGAGACCCAGTACTTC.

This clonotype was recorded only once. The chain joins TRBV5-5 to TRBJ2-3; no reliable D call. The germline V gene has CDR1 SGHKS and CDR2 YYEKEE (reference sequence). The CDR3 is made up of 15 amino acids. V lost 2 bases and J lost 4, with 14 bases in between. The CDR3 DNA sequence: TGTGCCAGCAGCTTTGTCCTCGGTTTCCCAGATACGCAGTATTTT. It translates to CASSFVLGFPDTQYF. Full variable domain (rest looked up from reference TRBV5-5 and TRBJ2-3): DAGVTQSPTHLIKTRGQQVTLRCSPISGHKSVSWYQQVLGQGPQFIFQYYEKEERGRGNFPDRFSARQFPNYSSELNVNALLLGDSALYLCASSFVLGFPDTQYFGPGTRLTVL.

The chain recombines TRBV5-1 with TRBJ2-1; D possibly corresponds to TRBD1 (5 bases). Trimming cost V 0 bases and J 2 bases, with 12 bases left between them. Looked up from germline, CDR1 is SGHRS and CDR2 is YFSETQ. The CDR3 totals 16 residues. CDR3 DNA sequence: TGCGCCAGCAGCTTGGATCCAGGGCCAACCTACAATGAGCAGTTCTTC. Amino acids: CASSLDPGPTYNEQFF.

This clonotype was observed a handful of times. The rearrangement links TRBV28 to TRBJ1-3; the D gene is possibly TRBD1 (6 bases). Germline V gene data show CDR1 as MDHEN and CDR2 as SYDVKM. CDR3 length equals 14 residues. Trimming took off 2 bases at V and 3 bases at J, with 8 bases between the two ends. CDR3 region: CASSLSRGGNTIYF. CDR3 DNA sequence: TGTGCCAGCAGTTTAAGCAGGGGTGGAAACACCATATATTTT.

This clonotype was recorded many times. The J gene is TRBJ1-1, the V gene TRBV5-4; D not certain. Trimming shortened V by 2 bases and J by 0 bases, and 11 bases separated the two germline ends. This CDR3 contains 15 residues. Looked up from germline, CDR1 is SGHNT and CDR2 is YYREEE (reference sequence). CDR3 DNA sequence: TGTGCCAGCAGCTTCGTTGGCAAGATGAACACTGAAGCTTTCTTT. It codes for CASSFVGKMNTEAFF.